This is a list of T cell receptor beta chains from one sample in a study of blood T cell repertoires in COVID-19. Assay used: immunoSEQ multiplex PCR; TCRdb lists only in-frame clones, some missing. The repertoire holds around 310,000 clones, with 89% as singletons. Sample: PBMCs or T cells enriched from blood (not recorded which). These TCRs come from a woman in her twenties or thirties who had recovered from COVID-19. Both conserved end residues are part of each CDR3. A D gene is named only where the DNA matches it firmly. Part of the rows lack a size; the others show once, few, many or a class for expanded clones.

V	J	length	size	D	CDR3	DNA
TRBV19	TRBJ1-2	16	.	.	CASSPTNFHRAYGYTF	TGTGCCAGTAGTCCGACGAATTTTCACAGGGCCTATGGCTACACCTTC
TRBV12-3/TRBV12-4	TRBJ1-2	13	.	TRBD1	CAQFRTGVNGYTF	TGTGCCCAATTTAGGACAGGGGTAAATGGCTACACCTTC
TRBV19	TRBJ2-7	14	.	.	CASSPGDRFYEQYF	TGTGCCAGTTCCCCCGGTGACAGATTCTACGAGCAGTACTTC
TRBV29-1	TRBJ1-5	14	.	TRBD1	CSVSTGTAISPQHF	TGCAGCGTTTCCACCGGGACAGCGATCAGCCCCCAGCATTTT
TRBV19	TRBJ1-5	13	.	.	CASTPRAGQPQHF	TGTGCCAGTACCCCCAGGGCGGGACAGCCCCAGCATTTT
TRBV29-1	TRBJ2-7	15	.	TRBD2	CSVDADSGSSYEQYF	TGCAGCGTTGACGCCGATAGCGGGAGCTCCTACGAGCAGTACTTC
TRBV3-1/TRBV3-2	TRBJ2-7	16	.	TRBD2	CASSPTSGRAGYEQYF	TGTGCCAGCAGCCCGACTAGCGGGAGGGCCGGATACGAGCAGTACTTC
TRBV19	TRBJ2-7	16	.	TRBD2	CASSIQSAGGPYEQYF	TGTGCCAGTAGTATTCAGTCAGCGGGAGGGCCATACGAGCAGTACTTC
TRBV4-2	TRBJ1-1	17	.	TRBD1	CASSPHTRQGGDTEAFF	TGTGCCAGCAGCCCCCACACCCGACAGGGTGGGGACACTGAAGCTTTCTTT
TRBV11-2	TRBJ1-2	18	.	TRBD1	CASSFDTRDRGFGYGYTF	TGTGCCAGCAGCTTCGATACCCGGGACAGGGGATTCGGCTATGGCTACACCTTC
TRBV18	TRBJ1-5	16	.	TRBD1	CASSPPNRGVGMPQHF	TGTGCCAGCTCACCACCGAACAGGGGCGTAGGGATGCCCCAGCATTTT
TRBV3-1/TRBV3-2	TRBJ2-2	16	.	TRBD2	CASSQGLAGITGELFF	TGTGCCAGCAGCCAAGGACTAGCGGGGATCACCGGGGAGCTGTTTTTT
TRBV28	TRBJ1-5	12	.	TRBD1	CATQQGSQPQHF	TGTGCCACCCAACAGGGGAGTCAGCCCCAGCATTTT
TRBV9	TRBJ2-7	14	.	TRBD2	CASSAGGTFYEQYF	TGTGCCAGCAGCGCGGGGGGGACCTTCTACGAGCAGTACTTC
TRBV28	TRBJ2-1	15	.	TRBD1	CASSFGTGDYNEQFF	TGTGCCAGCAGTTTCGGGACAGGGGACTACAATGAGCAGTTCTTC
TRBV2	TRBJ1-5	14	.	.	CASRTRVGNQPQHF	TGTGCCAGCAGAACCAGGGTTGGCAATCAGCCCCAGCATTTT
TRBV5-4	TRBJ2-7	18	.	TRBD1	CASSLFEGRGRFSYEQYF	TGTGCCAGCAGCTTGTTTGAAGGCAGGGGGAGATTCTCCTACGAGCAGTACTTC
TRBV4-1	TRBJ1-2	14	.	.	CASSSRTANYGYTF	TGCGCCAGCAGCTCACGGACAGCAAACTATGGCTACACCTTC
TRBV10-3	TRBJ2-1	17	.	TRBD2	CAISVFKGTTEYNEQFF	TGTGCCATCAGTGTCTTTAAGGGGACTACAGAATACAATGAGCAGTTCTTC
TRBV11-2	TRBJ2-5	16	.	.	CASSFVAAGQGETQYF	TGTGCCAGCAGCTTCGTGGCCGCGGGTCAGGGGGAGACCCAGTACTTC
TRBV4-1	TRBJ1-2	17	few	TRBD1	CASSQGFGQAANYGYTF	TGCGCCAGCAGCCAAGGTTTTGGACAGGCGGCCAACTATGGCTACACCTTC
TRBV18	TRBJ2-5	14	.	.	CASSPTLASEAQYF	TGTGCCAGCTCACCTACTCTCGCATCTGAGGCCCAGTACTTC
TRBV7-2	TRBJ1-1	13	once	.	CASSRTANTEAFF	TGTGCCAGCAGCCGAACAGCGAACACTGAAGCTTTCTTT
TRBV7-9	TRBJ1-1	15	once	.	CASSLVSGGGTEAFF	TGTGCCAGCAGCTTAGTTTCGGGCGGGGGGACTGAAGCTTTCTTT
TRBV5-1	TRBJ2-7	15	.	TRBD2	CASSPQGAGGYEQYF	TGCGCCAGCAGCCCCCAGGGAGCGGGAGGCTACGAGCAGTACTTC
TRBV28	TRBJ1-6	15	.	.	CASSFFRSYNSPLHF	TGTGCCAGCAGTTTTTTTCGCTCCTATAATTCACCCCTCCACTTT
TRBV7-6	TRBJ1-2	18	.	TRBD1	CASSLGVGQPNRYYGYTF	TGTGCCAGCAGCTTAGGTGTGGGACAGCCGAACAGGTACTATGGCTACACCTTC
TRBV10-3	TRBJ2-7	18	.	TRBD2	CAIRSTSGRAGGRYEQYF	TGTGCCATCAGATCCACTAGCGGGAGGGCAGGTGGGCGTTACGAGCAGTACTTC
TRBV6-5	TRBJ1-4	14	.	.	CASSEKTGNEKLFF	TGTGCCAGCAGCGAGAAAACAGGAAATGAAAAACTGTTTTTT
TRBV28	TRBJ2-1	13	.	.	CASRNAGYNEQFF	TGTGCCAGCAGAAACGCGGGTTACAATGAGCAGTTCTTC
TRBV7-2	TRBJ2-1	16	.	TRBD2	CASSWVAGGLYNEQFF	TGTGCCAGCAGCTGGGTCGCGGGAGGGCTGTACAATGAGCAGTTCTTC
TRBV6-6	TRBJ2-1	15	.	.	CASSYGQSSYNEQFF	TGTGCCAGCAGTTATGGACAGAGCTCCTACAATGAGCAGTTCTTC
TRBV5-4	TRBJ2-4	18	.	TRBD2	CASSLGLAGGTSKNIQYF	TGTGCCAGCAGCTTGGGGCTAGCGGGAGGGACCAGCAAAAACATTCAGTACTTC
TRBV19	TRBJ1-1	14	.	.	CASSMGHSNTEAFF	TGTGCCAGTAGTATGGGACACTCGAACACTGAAGCTTTCTTT
TRBV15	TRBJ1-3	15	.	TRBD1	CATSRDQGAGNTIYF	TGTGCCACCAGCAGAGATCAGGGGGCTGGAAACACCATATATTTT
TRBV28	TRBJ2-7	13	few	.	CASTSEIVYEQYF	TGTGCCAGCACCTCCGAGATAGTCTACGAGCAGTACTTC
TRBV6-5	TRBJ2-2	12	.	.	CASSFVTGELFF	TGTGCCAGCAGTTTCGTCACCGGGGAGCTGTTTTTT
TRBV7-9	TRBJ2-3	12	.	.	CASSLSSNTQYF	TGTGCCAGCAGCCTATCCTCTAATACGCAGTATTTT
TRBV27	TRBJ2-5	18	.	TRBD2	CASSLFGFSGSAPETQYF	TGTGCCAGCAGTTTATTCGGGTTTAGCGGGAGCGCTCCAGAGACCCAGTACTTC
TRBV7-9	TRBJ2-1	14	once	.	CASSPVSKSNEQFF	TGTGCCAGCAGCCCCGTCAGTAAATCCAATGAGCAGTTCTTC
TRBV5-6	TRBJ2-2	19	.	TRBD2	CASSSGLAEVFYYAGELFF	TGTGCCAGCAGCTCCGGCCTAGCGGAAGTTTTTTATTATGCCGGGGAGCTGTTTTTT
TRBV15	TRBJ1-3	17	.	TRBD1	CATSRDPGQAAWDTIYF	TGTGCCACCAGCAGAGACCCCGGACAGGCGGCATGGGACACCATATATTTT
TRBV19	TRBJ1-5	14	.	.	CASSITDSNQPQHF	TGTGCCAGTAGTATTACAGATAGCAATCAGCCCCAGCATTTT
TRBV7-2	TRBJ2-1	15	.	TRBD1	CASSPDRGSYNEQFF	TGTGCCAGCAGCCCCGACAGGGGATCCTACAATGAGCAGTTCTTC
TRBV6-6	TRBJ2-5	17	.	TRBD2	CASSLGGRLAVGETQYF	TGTGCCAGCAGTCTGGGCGGGAGACTAGCGGTGGGAGAGACCCAGTACTTC
TRBV5-1	TRBJ2-3	15	.	TRBD1	CASSTESTGEDTQYF	TGCGCCAGCAGCACAGAATCGACAGGGGAAGATACGCAGTATTTT
TRBV7-9	TRBJ2-7	15	.	.	CASSLGEGRTTEQYF	TGTGCCAGCAGCTTAGGCGAGGGTAGGACTACCGAGCAGTACTTC
TRBV6-5	TRBJ1-3	14	.	.	CASTSPSSGNTIYF	TGTGCCAGCACATCACCGAGCTCTGGAAACACCATATATTTT
TRBV3-1/TRBV3-2	TRBJ1-4	15	.	.	CASSDDTGGWVKLFF	TGTGCCAGCAGCGACGATACGGGGGGCTGGGTAAAACTGTTTTTT
TRBV4-3	TRBJ1-1	15	.	.	CASSQDLDSNTEAFF	TGCGCCAGCAGCCAAGATCTGGACTCAAACACTGAAGCTTTCTTT
TRBV18	TRBJ2-3	13	once	TRBD2	CASSSLAGDTQYF	TGTGCCAGCTCTTCCCTAGCGGGAGATACGCAGTATTTT
TRBV5-8	TRBJ1-1	13	.	.	CASSGGWNTEAFF	TGTGCCAGCAGCGGGGGCTGGAACACTGAAGCTTTCTTT
TRBV10-3	TRBJ2-1	14	.	TRBD2	CAISSSGRNNEQFF	TGTGCCATCAGCTCGAGCGGGAGAAACAATGAGCAGTTCTTC
TRBV12-5	TRBJ1-6	13	.	.	CASAERLNSPLHF	TGTGCTAGTGCGGAGAGACTCAATTCACCCCTCCACTTT
TRBV5-1	TRBJ2-2	15	.	.	CASSSTPRETGELFF	TGCGCCAGCAGCTCGACACCTCGGGAAACCGGGGAGCTGTTTTTT
TRBV11-2	TRBJ1-6	15	.	.	CASSSRSGVISPLHF	TGTGCCAGCAGCTCCCGGTCAGGGGTTATTTCACCCCTCCACTTT
TRBV5-1	TRBJ1-4	12	.	TRBD1	CASSRDREKLFF	TGCGCCAGCAGTAGGGACAGAGAAAAACTGTTTTTT